These T cell receptor beta chains were read from a single sample in a study of CD8+ T cells in alopecia areata. TCRdb's copy holds only in-frame clones and misses some; the assay was immunoSEQ multiplex PCR. Of about 250,000 clones listed, 45% to 70% are singletons. Specimen: CD4+ T cells sorted from blood, collected around week 54, from a patient treated with tofacitinib. The receptors shown here come from a human donor with alopecia areata. Each CDR3 is given with its conserved first and last residue. Fields, in order: clone size, V gene, J gene, D gene, CDR3 length, CDR3 DNA, CDR3 protein. D genes are given only for firm matches. Where a row states a size, it is once, few, many or the class of an expanded clone; other rows omit it.

>-|TRBV12-5|TRBJ1-2|-|15
TGTGCTAGTGGTTTGGTTCCCGGTCCTCACAAGGGCTACACCTTC
CASGLVPGPHKGYTF
>-|TRBV7-8|TRBJ2-2|TRBD1|17
TGTGCCAGCAGCCCCGATCCGGGACAGAGAGTGGCCGGGGAGCTGTTTTTT
CASSPDPGQRVAGELFF
>-|TRBV9|TRBJ2-2|-|13
TGTGCCAGCAGGCCACAGGAGTTCGGGGAGCTGTTTTTT
CASRPQEFGELFF
>few|TRBV2|TRBJ2-5|-|14
TGTGCCAGCAGGGACAGTTTGTACCAAGAGACCCAGTACTTC
CASRDSLYQETQYF
>-|TRBV27|TRBJ2-1|-|15
TGTGCCAGCAGTTTTCTAGGGAAGCTATACAATGAGCAGTTCTTC
CASSFLGKLYNEQFF
>once|TRBV30|TRBJ2-5|-|14
TGTGCCTGGAAGAGATATGGACAGCAAGAGACCCAGTACTTC
CAWKRYGQQETQYF
>few|TRBV30|TRBJ2-7|-|11
TGTGCCTGGAGTGAAGGGTACGAGCAGTACTTC
CAWSEGYEQYF
>-|TRBV5-1|TRBJ2-1|-|13
TGCGCCAGCCGGGCAGGGGACTACAATGAGCAGTTCTTC
CASRAGDYNEQFF
>-|TRBV29-1|TRBJ2-7|TRBD1|12
TGCAGCGTCACGGGACAGTTCTACGAGCAGTACTTC
CSVTGQFYEQYF
>-|TRBV30|TRBJ1-2|TRBD1|14
TGTGCCTGGAGTGCCACAGGGGGCGCCTATGGCTACACCTTC
CAWSATGGAYGYTF
>-|TRBV5-1|TRBJ1-1|-|13
TGCGCCAGCAGCTTGGCTGGGGACCCTGAAGCTTTCTTT
CASSLAGDPEAFF
>few|TRBV7-2|TRBJ2-7|TRBD1|11
TGTGCCAGCAGCTTCCGGGACAGGGCGTACTTC
CASSFRDRAYF
>-|TRBV15|TRBJ2-5|TRBD2|14
TGTGCCACCAGCAGAGAATCTAGCGGGGGGGCCCAGTACTTC
CATSRESSGGAQYF
>-|TRBV9|TRBJ1-1|-|12
TGTGCCAGCAGCGCATTGGGCACTGAAGCTTTCTTT
CASSALGTEAFF
>-|TRBV30|TRBJ2-6|-|15
TGTGCCTGGAGTGTACAAGGGGCTGGGGCCAACGTCCTGACTTTC
CAWSVQGAGANVLTF
>-|TRBV7-2|TRBJ1-1|-|13
TGTGCCAGCAGTTCAGAGGCGAACACTGAAGCTTTCTTT
CASSSEANTEAFF
>few|TRBV4-1|TRBJ2-1|TRBD1|16
TGCGCCAGCAGCCCCCCAACAGGGGATTCCTACAATGAGCAGTTCTTC
CASSPPTGDSYNEQFF
>-|TRBV6-5|TRBJ2-1|TRBD2|15
TGTGCCAGCAGCCCCTCGACTAGCGCATACAATGAGCAGTTCTTC
CASSPSTSAYNEQFF
>-|TRBV30|TRBJ2-3|-|17
TGTGCCTGGAACCCACTCGGGGCCTCGCGGGGCACAGATACGCAGTATTTT
CAWNPLGASRGTDTQYF
>-|TRBV4-3|TRBJ2-7|-|15
TGCGCCAGCAGCCAAGATCTTAGGGGCTCCTACGAGCAGTACTTC
CASSQDLRGSYEQYF
>-|TRBV7-2|TRBJ2-4|TRBD2|14
TGTGCCAGCAGCTCCATGGGAGGGGCTGACATTCAGTACTTC
CASSSMGGADIQYF
>few|TRBV2|TRBJ2-2|-|11
TGTGCCAGCGGTTACACCGGGGAGCTGTTTTTT
CASGYTGELFF